Shown below are 32 T cell receptor beta chains from a single sample sequenced in a study of cytomegalovirus exposure and HLA in healthy donors. The PCR made use of 60 Vbeta and 13 Jbeta primers. Only in-frame clones appear in the TCRdb table, and some are missing; sequencing was by immunoSEQ multiplex PCR. Among about 170,000 clones listed, roughly 84% were seen once. The sample comprised PBMCs. These receptors originate from a male donor in good health and CMV-seronegative.

V gene TRBV6-5 combines with J gene TRBJ2-5; 8 bases agree with TRBD1. The CDR3 loop spans 16 amino acids. The J segment lost 0 bases and the V segment lost 0 bases, leaving 3 bases of the junction unmatched. Per the germline V gene, CDR1 is MNHEY and CDR2 is SVGAGI. CDR3 bases: TGTGCCAGCAGTTACTCGACAGGGGTGTACCAAGAGACCCAGTACTTC. Its protein product is CASSYSTGVYQETQYF.

This clone appeared once. The same CDR3 can be traced to other DNA sequences in this sample. The chain uses TRBV30 and TRBJ2-1, with D possibly being TRBD2 (5 bases). V lost 2 bases and J 3 bases, leaving 11 bases between the germline ends. In germline, CDR1 is GTSNPN, CDR2 SVGIG (reference sequence). The CDR3 sequence is 14 residues long. CDR3 region: CAWSKGGLYNEQFF. CDR3 in DNA: TGTGCCTGGAGTAAAGGTGGACTCTACAATGAGCAGTTCTTC.

V is TRBV4-2 and J is TRBJ1-3; 7 bases align to TRBD1. This CDR3 contains 16 residues. CDR1 is LGHNA and CDR2 is YNFKEQ in the germline V gene. V lost 3 bases and J lost 2; bases outside the gene matches: 7. The CDR3 spells CASSQASQGAGNTIYF. The CDR3, as DNA: TGTGCCAGCAGCCAGGCTAGCCAGGGGGCTGGAAACACCATATATTTT.

Remarks on this clone: Its ends do not fully match the called genes, so a read error is possible. The gene calls are TRBV7-9 and TRBJ1-1; D remains ambiguous. The CDR3 sequence is 11 residues long. Germline V lookup: CDR1 SEHNR, CDR2 FQNEAQ (reference sequence). The CDR3 protein is CTSSPETEAFF. DNA of the CDR3: TGTACCAGCAGCCCGGAGACTGAAGCTTTCTTT.

V and J are TRBV5-1 and TRBJ2-7; TRBD1 agrees at 9 bases. Unmatched junction bases numbered 3, after V lost 0 bases and J lost 2 bases. CDR3 length: 15 amino acids. Germline V gene sequence: CDR1 SGHRS, CDR2 YFSETQ. This CDR3 reads CASSLVGTGPYEQYF. Here the CDR3 DNA reads TGCGCCAGCAGCTTGGTCGGGACAGGGCCCTACGAGCAGTACTTC.

The chain couples TRBV6-5 to TRBJ2-7; perhaps TRBD2 as D (6 bases). Germline assignment: CDR1 MNHEY and CDR2 SVGAGI. This CDR3 has 12 residues. Trimming took 6 bases from V and 7 from J, leaving 13 bases between them. The CDR3 region is CASRNSGVEQYF. As DNA, the CDR3 is TGTGCCAGCAGGAACTCGGGGGTAGAGCAGTACTTC.

The chain combines TRBV29-1 with TRBJ2-5; TRBD2 matches at 10 bases. This CDR3 has 14 amino acids. J was trimmed by 4 bases and V by 5 bases; bases with no gene match: 7. Germline-derived CDR1 and CDR2 are SQVTM and ANQGSEA. This CDR3 reads CSVRLAGVGETQYF. CDR3 DNA sequence: TGCAGCGTTCGGCTAGCGGGAGTCGGAGAGACCCAGTACTTC.

The CDR3 bases are TGTGCCAGCAGCTTAGATGCGGGAGCAAGGTACTTC. Its protein product is CASSLDAGARYF. The chain employs TRBV7-6 and TRBJ2-5; 7 bases map to TRBD2. Looked up from germline, CDR1 is SGHVS and CDR2 is FNYEAQ. The length of the CDR3 is 12 residues. The V and J ends lost 1 base and 13 bases, in that order; junction bases with no gene match: 6.

In nucleotides, the CDR3 is TGTGCCTGGGACAGGGGCGGCAATGAGCAGTTCTTC. Protein: CAWDRGGNEQFF. The chain uses TRBV30 and TRBJ2-1; 8 bases line up with TRBD1. The J segment lost 6 bases and the V segment lost 5 bases, leaving 3 bases of the junction unmatched. CDR3 length: 12 residues. The germline V gene encodes CDR1 GTSNPN and CDR2 SVGIG (reference sequence).

The V and J genes are TRBV18 and TRBJ1-5; TRBD1 might be the D (6 bases). Germline V CDR1 and CDR2: KGHSH, LQKENI. Trimming left V 7 bases short and J 4 bases short, with 8 bases between. The CDR3 totals 12 residues. The DNA of the CDR3 is TGTGCCAGCTGTGACAGGAATCAGCCCCAGCATTTT. Its translation: CASCDRNQPQHF.

This clone has a single count. The V call is TRBV7-6, the J call TRBJ1-1; D unresolved. Germline loops: CDR1 SGHVS, CDR2 FNYEAQ. With 11 bases removed from V and 5 bases from J, the gap between germline ends came to 15 bases. This CDR3 is 12 amino acids long. CDR3 amino acids: CAHPPGPTEAFF. The CDR3 region has the DNA TGTGCCCACCCCCCGGGTCCAACTGAAGCTTTCTTT.

The V call is TRBV4-3, the J call TRBJ2-2; 14 nucleotides agree with TRBD2. J lost 6 bases, V lost 2 bases, and 5 bases had no gene match. Germline CDR1 LGHNA, CDR2 YSLEER. CDR3 length: 17 amino acids. CDR3 amino acids: CASSQLGGLAGAGELFF. The CDR3 DNA sequence: TGCGCCAGCAGCCAACTGGGGGGACTAGCGGGAGCCGGGGAGCTGTTTTTT.

V and J are TRBV4-3 and TRBJ2-1, with 7 positions matching TRBD2. Germline trimming cut 2 bases from V and 0 bases from J; bases unmatched to any gene: 7. CDR3 size: 17 residues. Germline V lookup: CDR1 LGHNA, CDR2 YSLEER. The CDR3 loop reads CASSQFGGGSSYNEQFF. CDR3 in DNA: TGCGCCAGCAGCCAATTTGGGGGAGGGAGCTCCTACAATGAGCAGTTCTTC.

This clone appeared a few times. The CDR3: CASSKQGSYEQYF. CDR3 bases: TGTGCCAGCAGTAAACAGGGGTCCTACGAGCAGTACTTC. This rearrangement joins TRBV27 to TRBJ2-7; TRBD1 matches at 7 bases. CDR1 and CDR2 from the germline V gene are MNHEY and SMNVEV (reference sequence). J gave up 1 base and V 5 bases, and 2 bases lay outside the gene matches. CDR3 length: 13 residues.

The V and J genes are TRBV2 and TRBJ2-2, with D possibly matching TRBD2 (5 bases). V dropped 4 bases and J dropped 4 bases, with 10 bases sitting between them. This CDR3 contains 14 residues. Germline assignment: CDR1 SNHLY and CDR2 FYNNEI. For the CDR3, the DNA is TGTGCCAGCAGTGTTGGCGGGCGCACCGGGGAGCTGTTTTTT. Its translation: CASSVGGRTGELFF.

This sequence joins TRBV5-1 and TRBJ2-5, with TRBD2 identical over 13 bases. Per the germline V gene, CDR1 is SGHRS and CDR2 is YFSETQ. Losses at the gene ends were 0 bases for V and 5 bases for J; bases not matched to a gene: 7. The CDR3 runs 17 residues. The CDR3 DNA reads as TGCGCCAGCAGCTTGGGGGGACTAGCGGGGCCGGGGGAGACCCAGTACTTC. Translated: CASSLGGLAGPGETQYF.

The J gene is TRBJ2-7, the V gene TRBV5-6; no definite D call. Germline assignment: CDR1 SGHDT and CDR2 YYEEEE. The V and J ends lost 0 bases and 1 base respectively, with 8 bases between them. This CDR3 spans 14 amino acids. The CDR3 region is CASSLARLSYEQYF. In DNA form, the CDR3 reads TGTGCCAGCAGCTTGGCTAGGCTTTCCTACGAGCAGTACTTC.

The rearrangement joins TRBV5-1 to TRBJ2-7; TRBD1 matches 7 bases. CDR1 is SGHRS, CDR2 YFSETQ, per germline. The trim removed 0 bases at V and 6 bases at J, leaving 12 bases unmatched. CDR3 size: 16 residues. CDR3 nucleotides: TGCGCCAGCAGCTTGGGAGGGGGCCGAACGACCAGCGAGCAGTACTTC. It specifies CASSLGGGRTTSEQYF.

V and J are TRBV5-8 and TRBJ1-5; possible D gene TRBD1, 5 bases. This CDR3 region has 16 residues. Trimming cost V 0 bases and J 2 bases, with 12 bases left between them. From germline, CDR1 is SGHTS and CDR2 YDEGEE. CDR3 region: CASSLGPGLGNQPQHF. CDR3 in DNA: TGTGCCAGCAGCTTGGGGCCAGGGTTGGGCAATCAGCCCCAGCATTTT.

Remarks on this clone: Other DNA sequences within the sample encode an identical CDR3. The chain couples TRBV5-5 to TRBJ2-5; D uncertain. The germline V gene has CDR1 SGHKS and CDR2 YYEKEE (reference sequence). V lost 1 base and J 4 bases, leaving 14 bases between the germline ends. There are 15 residues in the CDR3. CDR3 coding DNA: TGTGCCAGCAGCTTGCTAGGTTTCCCTGGAGAGACCCAGTACTTC. Amino acid sequence: CASSLLGFPGETQYF.

V gene TRBV7-2 combines with J gene TRBJ2-3; 12 nucleotides line up with TRBD2. V lost 5 bases and J lost 3; bases outside the gene matches: 6. The CDR3 consists of 16 residues. CDR1 is SGHTA and CDR2 is FQGNSA in the germline V gene. The CDR3 here is CASSVLAGGLTDTQYF. In DNA, the CDR3 is TGTGCCAGCAGCGTACTAGCGGGAGGTTTAACAGATACGCAGTATTTT. Together with reference TRBV7-2 and TRBJ2-3, the CDR3 gives the full variable domain: GAGVSQSPSNKVTEKGKDVELRCDPISGHTALYWYRQSLGQGLEFLIYFQGNSAPDKSGLPSDRFSAERTGGSVSTLTIQRTQQEDSAVYLCASSVLAGGLTDTQYFGPGTRLTVL.

The gene calls are TRBV7-9 and TRBJ2-7; D remains unclear. This CDR3 has 12 amino acids. The germline V gene encodes CDR1 SEHNR and CDR2 FQNEAQ (reference sequence). V was trimmed by 0 bases and J by 7 bases, leaving 7 bases between them. For the CDR3, the DNA is TGTGCCAGCAGCTTAGCCAACAGAGAGCAGTACTTC. Encoded protein: CASSLANREQYF.

This clone has only a few counts. The rearrangement joins TRBV27 to TRBJ1-5; 8 nucleotides align to TRBD1. V gave up 1 base and J gave up 5 bases; unmatched junction bases: 1. The CDR3 length is 14 residues. Germline CDR1 is MNHEY and CDR2 is SMNVEV (reference sequence). This CDR3 reads CASSLYRGDQPQHF. The CDR3 DNA reads as TGTGCCAGCAGTTTATACAGGGGGGATCAGCCCCAGCATTTT.

This chain connects TRBV7-6 to TRBJ2-1, with 7 positions matching TRBD1. V trimming: 3 bases; J trimming: 4 bases; junction bases outside the gene matches: 6. In germline, CDR1 is SGHVS, CDR2 FNYEAQ. This CDR3 spans 15 amino acids. The CDR3 bases are TGTGCCAGCAGCTTTCGGGACAGCCGTTACAATGAGCAGTTCTTC. As protein: CASSFRDSRYNEQFF. Full variable domain (missing parts from reference TRBV7-6 and TRBJ2-1): GAGVSQSPRYKVTKRGQDVALRCDPISGHVSLYWYRQALGQGPEFLTYFNYEAQQDKSGLPNDRFSAERPEGSISTLTIQRTEQRDSAMYRCASSFRDSRYNEQFFGPGTRLTVL.

V usage is TRBV9 and J usage is TRBJ1-5; D perhaps matches TRBD1 (5 bases). CDR3 length: 15 amino acids. Trimming pared 3 bases from V and 0 bases from J, leaving 10 bases between. The germline gives CDR1 SGDLS, CDR2 YYNGEE. This CDR3 reads CASSARGDSNQPQHF. In DNA form, the CDR3 reads TGTGCCAGCAGCGCCCGGGGGGATAGCAATCAGCCCCAGCATTTT.

This chain joins TRBV10-2 and TRBJ2-2; 8 nucleotides line up with TRBD1. Trimming took 3 bases from V and 8 from J; bases not matched to a gene: 11. The CDR3 contains 16 residues. CDR1 and CDR2 from the germline V gene are WSHSY and SAAADI. In DNA form, the CDR3 reads TGCGCCAGCAGTGACGTTGGGCAGGGGACAGGTGGGGAGCTGTTTTTT. Encoded protein: CASSDVGQGTGGELFF.

The V call is TRBV5-4, the J call TRBJ1-2; TRBD1 matches at 7 bases. The junction had 9 bases not matched to a gene; V was cut back by 6 bases and J by 4 bases. The CDR3 is 14 amino acids. In germline, CDR1 is SGHNT, CDR2 YYREEE (reference sequence). The CDR3 sequence is CASTEGTEIYGYTF. The CDR3 nucleotides read TGTGCCAGCACCGAAGGGACAGAAATCTATGGCTACACCTTC.

V gene TRBV9 combines with J gene TRBJ2-2, with 12 bases lining up with TRBD2. The CDR3 runs 17 residues. V trimming: 1 base; J trimming: 2 bases; junction bases outside the gene matches: 3. The germline gives CDR1 SGDLS, CDR2 YYNGEE. CDR3 sequence: CASSVTSGGLNTGELFF. For the CDR3, the DNA is TGTGCCAGCAGCGTAACTAGCGGGGGGCTCAACACCGGGGAGCTGTTTTTT.

The chain combines TRBV11-2 with TRBJ1-3, with D uncertain. V was shortened by 5 bases and J by 4 bases, with 18 bases between the two germline ends. This CDR3 region has 16 residues. The germline CDR1 and CDR2 sequences are SGHAT and FQNNGV. The CDR3 bases are TGTGCCAGCAGCCATAGAAGAGGGATGAGAGGAAACACCATATATTTT. Translating it yields CASSHRRGMRGNTIYF.

V is TRBV6-5 and J is TRBJ2-7; D gene ambiguous. V shed 2 bases and J shed 4 bases, with 12 bases lying between them. The germline gives CDR1 MNHEY, CDR2 SVGAGI. The length of the CDR3 is 14 residues. In DNA form, the CDR3 reads TGTGCCAGCAGTTACCGTACAGAACCTTACGAGCAGTACTTC. As protein: CASSYRTEPYEQYF.

The chain employs TRBV7-3 and TRBJ2-2, with 14 bases aligning to TRBD2. The CDR3 spans 18 residues. Germline CDR1 and CDR2: SGHTA and FQGTGA. V lost 4 bases and J lost 2; bases outside the gene matches: 6. The CDR3, as DNA: TGTGCCAGCAGCTCTCCAGGACTAGCGGGAGGAAACACCGGGGAGCTGTTTTTT. Translated: CASSSPGLAGGNTGELFF.

The chain has TRBV6-5 and TRBJ2-3; 10 bases line up with TRBD1. Germline lookup yields CDR1 MNHEY and CDR2 SVGAGI. This CDR3 is 16 amino acids long. Trimming took 2 bases from V and 4 from J; bases not matched to a gene: 6. The CDR3 DNA follows: TGTGCCAGCAGTTACCCGACAGGGGGCTCAGCAGATACGCAGTATTTT. It translates to CASSYPTGGSADTQYF.